Below are 26 T cell receptor beta chains sequenced from a single sample in a study of T cells after yellow fever vaccination. TCRdb reprocessed the 5' RACE reads via MiXCR and lists one record per CDR3 protein. The table lists approximately 550,000 distinct CDR3 sequences, about a fifth of them singletons. The source material was PBMCs, sampled 15 days after the yellow fever booster vaccination. These TCRs come from a man aged 30 to 39 who received the YFV17D yellow fever vaccine.

This clonotype was seen a handful of times. V gene TRBV7-2 combines with J gene TRBJ1-1; 8 bases are shared with TRBD1. Unmatched junction bases numbered 5, after V lost 7 bases and J lost 4 bases. Looked up from germline, CDR1 is SGHTA and CDR2 is FQGNSA. The CDR3 sequence is 13 residues long. The CDR3 region has the DNA TGTGCCAGCACAGCGGGACAGGTCACTGAAGCTTTCTTT. Its protein is CASTAGQVTEAFF.

This chain uses TRBV4-3 with TRBJ2-7, with 10 bases lining up with TRBD2. CDR1 is LGHNA and CDR2 is YSLEER in the germline V gene. This CDR3 is 17 amino acids long. J lost 9 bases, V lost 0 bases, and 14 bases had no gene match. The CDR3 sequence: CASSQDSSGRDWGGQYF. CDR3 in DNA: TGCGCCAGCAGCCAAGATTCTAGCGGGAGAGATTGGGGGGGGCAGTACTTC.

This clonotype was seen a few times. The chain joins TRBV7-2 to TRBJ2-3; no definite D call. The CDR3 length is 14 residues. The V end was cut by 8 bases, the J end by 3 bases, with 15 bases between. The germline V gene encodes CDR1 SGHTA and CDR2 FQGNSA. The CDR3 coding sequence is TGTGCCAGCGGGCCCCAGGCCGGTACAGATACGCAGTATTTT. Its translation: CASGPQAGTDTQYF.

The rearrangement joins TRBV6-1 to TRBJ1-1, with D tentatively TRBD1 (6 bases). CDR1 MNHNS and CDR2 SASEGT come from the germline V gene. The CDR3 sequence is 14 residues long. V lost 5 bases and J lost 7, with 17 bases in between. CDR3 amino acids: CASSPVGGQDEAFF. The CDR3, as DNA: TGTGCCAGCAGTCCGGTCGGGGGGCAGGATGAAGCTTTCTTT.

Only one count was recorded for this clonotype. This rearrangement joins TRBV20-1 to TRBJ1-1, with D possibly being TRBD1 (5 bases). Germline V gene lookup returns CDR1 DFQATT and CDR2 SNEGSKA (reference sequence). This CDR3 has 14 amino acids. V lost 5 bases and J lost 1, with 14 bases in between. For the CDR3, the DNA is TGCAGTGCTCCCACAGGTTTGGGGAACACTGAAGCTTTCTTT. It codes for CSAPTGLGNTEAFF.

This sequence joins TRBV6-5 and TRBJ2-1; perhaps TRBD1 as D (5 bases). Germline CDR1 MNHEY, CDR2 SVGAGI. V shed 1 base and J shed 5 bases, with 15 bases lying between them. CDR3 length equals 16 residues. This chain's CDR3 is CASSYWAIQGNNEQFF. In nucleotides, the CDR3 is TGTGCCAGCAGTTACTGGGCCATTCAGGGCAACAATGAGCAGTTCTTC.

The V call is TRBV29-1, the J call TRBJ1-2, with D perhaps matching TRBD1 (6 bases). CDR3 length: 13 residues. CDR1 and CDR2 (germline): SQVTM, ANQGSEA. Trimming left V 7 bases short and J 5 bases short, with 17 bases between. The chain's CDR3 is CSGLIGTRYGYTF. The CDR3 DNA follows: TGCAGCGGGTTAATTGGGACAAGATATGGCTACACCTTC.

This clonotype was seen repeatedly, ten times or more. The rearrangement uses TRBV7-2 and TRBJ1-5; D remains ambiguous. Germline values: CDR1 SGHTA, CDR2 FQGNSA. Trimming took off 1 base at V and 3 bases at J, with 4 bases between the two ends. The CDR3 has 13 residues. CDR3 sequence (DNA): TGTGCCAGCAGCTTAGTCTCCAATCAGCCCCAGCATTTT. The encoded protein is CASSLVSNQPQHF.

The V call is TRBV5-1, the J call TRBJ1-4; TRBD1 aligns across 7 bases. CDR1 is SGHRS, CDR2 YFSETQ, per germline. The CDR3 runs 14 residues. J lost 3 bases, V lost 4 bases, and 3 bases had no gene match. The CDR3 spells CASSKDRANEKLFF. The CDR3 DNA sequence: TGCGCCAGCAGCAAAGACAGGGCTAATGAAAAACTGTTTTTT.

This clonotype came up a few times. Here the CDR3 reads CASSSKVGDNEQFF. CDR3 DNA: TGTGCCAGCAGCTCGAAGGTGGGGGACAATGAGCAGTTCTTC. This chain connects TRBV7-9 to TRBJ2-1; D may be TRBD1 or TRBD2 (5 bases each). The CDR3 is 14 amino acids. Germline V CDR1 and CDR2: SEHNR, FQNEAQ (reference sequence). Trimming removed 4 bases from V and 5 bases from J, with 12 bases in between.

Many counts were recorded for this clonotype. The V gene is TRBV10-3, the J gene TRBJ2-2; D perhaps matches TRBD1 (6 bases). CDR1 and CDR2 (germline): ENHRY, SYGVKD. V gave up 2 bases and J gave up 4 bases, with 8 bases separating them. The CDR3 loop spans 14 amino acids. The chain's CDR3 is CAISERGGTGELFF. In nucleotides, the CDR3 is TGTGCCATCAGTGAGAGAGGGGGCACCGGGGAGCTGTTTTTT.

This clonotype was counted between two and nine times. The genes are TRBV20-1 and TRBJ2-3; no clear D. This CDR3 has 11 residues. The V end was cut by 5 bases, the J end by 2 bases, with 5 bases between. Germline values: CDR1 DFQATT, CDR2 SNEGSKA (reference sequence). CDR3 protein: CSAYDTDTQYF. For the CDR3, the DNA is TGCAGTGCTTATGACACAGATACGCAGTATTTT.

This clonotype has ten or more counts. This chain connects TRBV7-9 to TRBJ2-3; 10 nucleotides match TRBD2. CDR1 is SEHNR, CDR2 FQNEAQ, per germline (reference sequence). CDR3 length: 16 amino acids. V shed 1 base and J 5 bases; nucleotides not matched to a gene: 6. The CDR3 DNA sequence: TGTGCCAGCAGCTTAGACGCGGTAGCGGGAGGAGATACGCAGTATTTT. It encodes CASSLDAVAGGDTQYF.

This clonotype appeared a few times. The genes are TRBV7-2 and TRBJ2-3; D is perhaps TRBD1 (6 bases). This CDR3 comprises 16 residues. The V and J ends lost 5 bases and 1 base respectively, with 16 bases between them. Germline CDR1 SGHTA, CDR2 FQGNSA. CDR3 region: CASSVSPGARTDTQYF. The DNA for the CDR3 is TGTGCCAGCAGCGTATCGCCAGGGGCCCGCACAGATACGCAGTATTTT. The entire variable domain, with the rest obtained from reference TRBV7-2 and TRBJ2-3, is as follows: GAGVSQSPSNKVTEKGKDVELRCDPISGHTALYWYRQSLGQGLEFLIYFQGNSAPDKSGLPSDRFSAERTGGSVSTLTIQRTQQEDSAVYLCASSVSPGARTDTQYFGPGTRLTVL.

To note about this clonotype: It may be a read error: a sequence one base away is much more abundant. This chain links TRBV4-2 with TRBJ2-7, with a weak D call TRBD2 (5 bases). The V gene's germline CDR1 is LGHNA and CDR2 YNFKEQ. The CDR3 consists of 16 residues. Trimming pared 3 bases from V and 2 bases from J, leaving 17 bases between. The CDR3 region is CASSHPAVGDPYEQYF. In DNA, the CDR3 is TGTGCCAGCAGCCACCCAGCGGTGGGAGACCCCTACGAGCAGTACTTC.

This clonotype was seen more than once but under ten times. The chain recombines TRBV27 with TRBJ2-7; 13 bases align to TRBD2. This CDR3 spans 16 amino acids. The germline gives CDR1 MNHEY, CDR2 SMNVEV (reference sequence). J lost 4 bases, V lost 8 bases, and 11 bases had no gene match. The CDR3: CASSLLRTSGSYEQYF. DNA of the CDR3: TGTGCCAGCTCCCTATTGAGGACTAGCGGGAGTTACGAGCAGTACTTC.

This clonotype turned up a few times. V is TRBV6-2 or TRBV6-3 and J is TRBJ2-1; D may be TRBD2 (6 bases). There are 17 residues in the CDR3. The ends were cut back, 7 bases at V and 0 bases at J, with 19 bases in the middle. CDR1 MNHEY and CDR2 SVGEGT come from the germline V gene. The CDR3 reads CASTQTRARSSYNEQFF. CDR3 nucleotide sequence: TGTGCCAGCACCCAGACTAGAGCGCGAAGCTCCTACAATGAGCAGTTCTTC.

This clonotype was counted between two and nine times. The chain uses TRBV6-5 and TRBJ2-7, with 8 bases aligning to TRBD1. The germline V gene encodes CDR1 MNHEY and CDR2 SVGAGI. CDR3 length: 14 amino acids. With 2 bases clipped from V and 5 bases from J, the junction kept 5 bases outside the gene matches. The CDR3 region is CASSYEDRVNEQYF. In DNA, the CDR3 is TGTGCCAGCAGTTACGAGGACAGGGTAAACGAGCAGTACTTC.

The chain uses TRBV7-9 and TRBJ2-3; no clear D. The length of the CDR3 is 14 residues. CDR1 is SEHNR, CDR2 FQNEAQ, per germline (reference sequence). With 2 bases removed from V and 14 bases from J, the gap between germline ends came to 20 bases. This CDR3 is CASSLKRLGPLLYF. CDR3 sequence (DNA): TGTGCCAGCAGCTTAAAGAGACTTGGTCCTCTGCTGTATTTT.

This clonotype came up a few times. The gene calls are TRBV30 and TRBJ1-5; no reliable D call. Per the germline V gene, CDR1 is GTSNPN and CDR2 is SVGIG (reference sequence). V lost 2 bases and J lost 0, with 8 bases in between. The CDR3 length is 14 residues. As DNA, the CDR3 is TGTGCCTGGAGTAAAGTGATTAGCAATCAGCCCCAGCATTTT. It specifies CAWSKVISNQPQHF.

This clonotype occurred a few times. This chain uses TRBV11-1 with TRBJ2-1, with TRBD2 identical over 12 bases. The CDR3 contains 18 residues. J lost 2 bases, V lost 5 bases, and 10 bases had no gene match. Per germline, CDR1 SGHAT and CDR2 FQDESV (reference sequence). This chain's CDR3 is CASSPRWTSGNPYNEQFF. The DNA for the CDR3 is TGTGCCAGCAGCCCTCGGTGGACTAGCGGGAATCCCTACAATGAGCAGTTCTTC.

This clonotype has more than one count but fewer than ten. J is TRBJ2-2 and V is TRBV20-1; D gene unclear. The V and J ends lost 0 bases and 4 bases respectively, with 3 bases between them. The CDR3 has 12 residues. Per germline, CDR1 DFQATT and CDR2 SNEGSKA (reference sequence). Written as DNA, the CDR3 is TGCAGTGCTAGAGACGGCACCGGGGAGCTGTTTTTT. Protein product: CSARDGTGELFF.

The V call is TRBV25-1, the J call TRBJ2-6; D call uncertain. This CDR3 comprises 19 residues. Germline V lookup: CDR1 MGHDK, CDR2 SYGVNS. Trimming stripped 8 bases from V and 0 bases from J, with 23 bases between. The CDR3 nucleotides read TGTGCCAGCGGCCCTTCAATCTCTGGTTTGAGCTCTGGGGCCAACGTCCTGACTTTC. Encoded protein: CASGPSISGLSSGANVLTF.

This clonotype was picked up a small number of times. The J gene is TRBJ2-1, the V gene TRBV20-1; maybe TRBD2 (6 bases). Trimming removed 2 bases at V and 6 bases at J, with 14 bases between. Germline-derived CDR1 and CDR2 are DFQATT and SNEGSKA (reference sequence). This CDR3 has 14 amino acids. The CDR3 coding sequence is TGCAGTGCTAGATTGGGCCCCGGGGGCAATGAGCAGTTCTTC. This translates into CSARLGPGGNEQFF.

There are a few counts of this clonotype. This chain connects TRBV29-1 to TRBJ2-7; the D is unclear. V was trimmed by 4 bases and J by 0 bases, leaving 10 bases between them. Germline-derived CDR1 and CDR2 are SQVTM and ANQGSEA. The CDR3 totals 13 residues. The CDR3 bases are TGCAGCGTTGTGTCAGCTTACTCCTACGAGCAGTACTTC. Amino acids: CSVVSAYSYEQYF.

This clonotype was seen a few times. The rearrangement links TRBV6-5 to TRBJ2-3; D gene ambiguous. V lost 2 bases and J lost 1, with 7 bases in between. Germline CDR1 reads MNHEY; CDR2 reads SVGAGI. The CDR3 totals 14 residues. The CDR3 sequence: CASSYGSRTDTQYF. The CDR3 DNA is TGTGCCAGCAGTTACGGGTCCCGCACAGATACGCAGTATTTT.